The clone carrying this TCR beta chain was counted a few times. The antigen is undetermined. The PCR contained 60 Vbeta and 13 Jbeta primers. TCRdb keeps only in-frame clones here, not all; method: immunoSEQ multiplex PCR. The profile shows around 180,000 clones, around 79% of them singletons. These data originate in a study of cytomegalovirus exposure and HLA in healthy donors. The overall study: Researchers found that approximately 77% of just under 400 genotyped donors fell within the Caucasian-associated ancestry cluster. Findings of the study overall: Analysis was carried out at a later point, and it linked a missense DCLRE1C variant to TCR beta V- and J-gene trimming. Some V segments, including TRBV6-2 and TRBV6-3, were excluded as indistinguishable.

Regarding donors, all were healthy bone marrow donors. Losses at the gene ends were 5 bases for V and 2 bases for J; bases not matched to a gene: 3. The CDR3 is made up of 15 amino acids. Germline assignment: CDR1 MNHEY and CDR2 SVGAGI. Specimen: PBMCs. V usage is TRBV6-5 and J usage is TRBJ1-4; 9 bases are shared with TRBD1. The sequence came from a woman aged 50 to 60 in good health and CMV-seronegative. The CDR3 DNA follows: TGTGCCAGCAGTCCCGACAGGGGGACTAATGAAAAACTGTTTTTT. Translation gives CASSPDRGTNEKLFF.